The entry below describes one TCR beta chain. Antigen specificity is unknown. The repertoire was sequenced with immunoSEQ multiplex PCR; TCRdb's copy has only in-frame clones and lacks some. This table has 150,000 to 200,000 clones, 94% appearing once. The CDR3 totals 13 residues. Germline V gene data show CDR1 as MDHEN and CDR2 as SYDVKM. The V end lost 9 bases, the J end lost 3 bases, and 15 bases lay between the germline ends. This record belongs to a study of T cell responses to AZD1222 COVID-19 vaccine. Study observations and caveats: Unmutated variant regions are reportedly targeted by nearly half of spike-specific TCRs. Rises in breadth and depth of Spike-specific TCRs came after two AZD1222 doses.

This clonotype was obtained from an adult in good health. V is TRBV28 and J is TRBJ2-7; TRBD2 is a possible D gene (6 bases). The sample consisted of peripheral blood, taken on day 0 of AZD1222 vaccination. CDR3 residues: CASSTGLIYEQYF. CDR3 coding DNA: TGTGCCAGTTCGACGGGACTGATCTACGAGCAGTACTTC.